This is a list of T cell receptor beta chains from one sample in a study of regulatory T cells in long-lasting Graves disease. TCRdb used MiXCR to reprocess the multiplex PCR reads, holding one entry per CDR3 protein. The sample carries approximately 490,000 distinct CDR3 sequences, 15% to 20% recorded once. These data are also associated with another study on T cells in Graves' hyperthyroidism and ophthalmopathy.

This specimen was peripheral blood mononuclear cells (PBMCs), taken at new diagnosis, from a patient treated with antithyroid drugs. The receptors originated from a man aged 40-55 years with Graves disease. Both conserved end residues are part of each CDR3. Fields, in order: V gene, D gene, J gene, clone size, CDR3 protein, CDR3 DNA. D genes are given only for firm matches. Size is omitted from some rows. Given values are once, few, many or a class for expanded clones.

v_gene: TRBV28; d_gene: TRBD2; j_gene: TRBJ2-1; abundance: many; CDR3aa: CASSFYAGDNEQFF; CDR3nt: TGTGCCAGCAGTTTTTACGCGGGAGACAATGAGCAGTTCTTC
v_gene: TRBV10-3; d_gene: -; j_gene: TRBJ2-6; abundance: many; CDR3aa: CAISEIPGSHSGANVLTF; CDR3nt: TGTGCCATCAGTGAGATACCAGGGTCCCATTCTGGGGCCAACGTCCTGACTTTC
v_gene: TRBV3-1; d_gene: -; j_gene: TRBJ1-5; abundance: -; CDR3aa: CASSHGGSNQPQHF; CDR3nt: TGTGCCAGCAGCCACGGGGGGAGCAATCAGCCCCAGCATTTT
v_gene: TRBV3-1; d_gene: TRBD1; j_gene: TRBJ2-7; abundance: many; CDR3aa: CASSPRGGGYEQYF; CDR3nt: TGTGCCAGCAGCCCTCGAGGGGGCGGCTACGAGCAGTACTTC
v_gene: TRBV2; d_gene: -; j_gene: TRBJ1-5; abundance: -; CDR3aa: CASSVPQGPRGNQPQHF; CDR3nt: TGTGCCAGCAGTGTTCCGCAGGGTCCTCGTGGCAATCAGCCCCAGCATTTT
v_gene: TRBV6-1; d_gene: TRBD2; j_gene: TRBJ2-7; abundance: few; CDR3aa: CASSVSSGSYEQYF; CDR3nt: TGTGCCAGCAGTGTCTCTAGCGGGAGTTACGAGCAGTACTTC
v_gene: TRBV30; d_gene: -; j_gene: TRBJ2-2; abundance: many; CDR3aa: CAWSAGYTGELFF; CDR3nt: TGTGCCTGGAGTGCAGGATACACCGGGGAGCTGTTTTTT
v_gene: TRBV6-1; d_gene: -; j_gene: TRBJ2-7; abundance: many; CDR3aa: CASSAWQGYEQYF; CDR3nt: TGTGCCAGCAGTGCATGGCAGGGCTACGAGCAGTACTTC
v_gene: TRBV3-1; d_gene: -; j_gene: TRBJ2-1; abundance: many; CDR3aa: CASSQAASYNEQFF; CDR3nt: TGTGCCAGCAGCCAGGCTGCTAGCTACAATGAGCAGTTCTTC
v_gene: TRBV18; d_gene: -; j_gene: TRBJ2-5; abundance: few; CDR3aa: CASSPRTGKETQYF; CDR3nt: TGTGCCAGCTCACCACGGACGGGAAAAGAGACCCAGTACTTC
v_gene: TRBV20-1; d_gene: TRBD2; j_gene: TRBJ2-3; abundance: many; CDR3aa: CSARTSGSADTQYF; CDR3nt: TGCAGTGCTCGGACTAGCGGGAGCGCAGATACGCAGTATTTT
v_gene: TRBV5-1; d_gene: TRBD2; j_gene: TRBJ2-5; abundance: few; CDR3aa: CASSWGGSGVQETQYF; CDR3nt: TGCGCCAGCAGCTGGGGTGGGAGCGGGGTACAAGAGACCCAGTACTTC
v_gene: TRBV7-9; d_gene: TRBD1; j_gene: TRBJ1-5; abundance: -; CDR3aa: CASSLGTVEDQPQHF; CDR3nt: TGTGCCAGCAGTCTCGGGACAGTAGAAGATCAGCCCCAGCATTTT
v_gene: TRBV29-1; d_gene: TRBD1; j_gene: TRBJ2-3; abundance: few; CDR3aa: CSVRGQGTDTQYF; CDR3nt: TGCAGCGTGAGGGGACAGGGCACAGATACGCAGTATTTT
v_gene: TRBV14; d_gene: TRBD1; j_gene: TRBJ1-4; abundance: -; CDR3aa: CASSPGTGVGWGNEKLFF; CDR3nt: TGTGCCAGCAGCCCCGGGACAGGGGTCGGATGGGGTAATGAAAAACTGTTTTTT
v_gene: TRBV30; d_gene: -; j_gene: TRBJ1-6; abundance: many; CDR3aa: CAWTKDTFLYNSPLHF; CDR3nt: TGTGCCTGGACCAAAGACACTTTTCTTTATAATTCACCCCTCCACTTT
v_gene: TRBV29-1; d_gene: TRBD1; j_gene: TRBJ1-2; abundance: -; CDR3aa: CSVPMDRLYGYTF; CDR3nt: TGCAGCGTTCCAATGGACAGGTTGTATGGCTACACCTTC
v_gene: TRBV14; d_gene: -; j_gene: TRBJ2-7; abundance: many; CDR3aa: CASSLGQYHEQYF; CDR3nt: TGTGCCAGCAGCCTCGGACAGTACCACGAGCAGTACTTC
v_gene: TRBV5-1; d_gene: TRBD1; j_gene: TRBJ2-7; abundance: many; CDR3aa: CASSPGQLNYEQYF; CDR3nt: TGCGCCAGCAGCCCGGGACAGTTGAACTACGAGCAGTACTTC
v_gene: TRBV12-3/TRBV12-4; d_gene: -; j_gene: TRBJ2-2; abundance: few; CDR3aa: CASSLRRSGTWAGELFF; CDR3nt: TGTGCCAGCAGTTTAAGGAGATCCGGGACCTGGGCCGGGGAGCTGTTTTTT
v_gene: TRBV20-1; d_gene: TRBD2; j_gene: TRBJ2-3; abundance: many; CDR3aa: CSAWEGGSDTQYF; CDR3nt: TGCAGTGCTTGGGAGGGTGGTTCAGATACGCAGTATTTT
v_gene: TRBV27; d_gene: TRBD1; j_gene: TRBJ1-5; abundance: -; CDR3aa: CASRPGDREGQPQHF; CDR3nt: TGTGCCAGCAGACCTGGGGACAGGGAAGGCCAGCCCCAGCATTTT